Listed here are 12 T cell receptor beta chains from one sample, sequenced in a study of blood T cells in healthy people across ages. Primers used in a second PCR of roughly 6 to 11 cycles were a sample-barcoded 5' primer and a J-beta primer mix. TCRdb reprocessed the 5' RACE reads with MiXCR, giving one entry per CDR3 protein. The sample lists around 1,700,000 distinct CDR3 sequences, approximately 30% occurring once. The sample was blood. The receptors stem from a woman in her 30s in good health.

The J gene is TRBJ1-5, the V gene TRBV24-1, with D tentatively TRBD1 (5 bases). This CDR3 spans 16 amino acids. Looked up from germline, CDR1 is KGHDR and CDR2 is SFDVKD. The V end lost 3 bases, the J end lost 2 bases, and 13 bases lay between the germline ends. The CDR3 DNA follows: TGTGCCACCAGTGATGGGGCAGGGCCAGGCAATCAGCCCCAGCATTTT. Translated: CATSDGAGPGNQPQHF.

This sequence joins TRBV7-9 and TRBJ2-2; TRBD1 might be the D (6 bases). The CDR3 runs 15 residues. Germline V gives CDR1 SEHNR, CDR2 FQNEAQ (reference sequence). Trimming took off 3 bases at V and 4 bases at J, with 12 bases between the two ends. CDR3 DNA: TGTGCCAGCAGCTTTTCAGGGGAGTCCACCGGGGAGCTGTTTTTT. Its protein product is CASSFSGESTGELFF.

The gene calls are TRBV12-3 or TRBV12-4 and TRBJ1-5; a possible D gene is TRBD1 (5 bases). This CDR3 contains 16 residues. V was trimmed by 2 bases and J by 3 bases, leaving 14 bases between them. The CDR3: CASSLSGQGANQPQHF. The CDR3 DNA sequence: TGTGCCAGCAGTTTAAGTGGGCAGGGTGCCAATCAGCCCCAGCATTTT.

The sample holds many counts of this clonotype. V is TRBV4-1 and J is TRBJ1-5; perhaps TRBD1 as D (5 bases). The V gene's germline CDR1 is MGHRA and CDR2 YSYEKL. With 1 base removed from V and 3 bases from J, the gap between germline ends came to 10 bases. The CDR3 covers 15 residues. The CDR3 nucleotides are TGCGCCAGCAGCCAAGTTTCCGGGGCCAATCAGCCCCAGCATTTT. Translating gives CASSQVSGANQPQHF.

The chain employs TRBV2 and TRBJ2-7, with D perhaps assigned TRBD1 or TRBD2 (6 bases each). The germline CDR1 and CDR2 sequences are SNHLY and FYNNEI. This CDR3 comprises 17 residues. Trimming stripped 3 bases from V and 7 bases from J, with 25 bases between. CDR3 sequence (DNA): TGTGCCAGCAGTGATGGTGAGGGGGGCCGAGTATCGTTTGAGCAGTACTTC. It is translated as CASSDGEGGRVSFEQYF.

This clonotype was counted a few times. The chain recombines TRBV3-1 with TRBJ1-2; D call uncertain. Germline V CDR1 and CDR2: LGHDT, YNNKEL (reference sequence). Trimming pared 1 base from V and 5 bases from J, leaving 8 bases between. This CDR3 region has 13 residues. The CDR3 here is CASSQGEGYGYTF. CDR3 DNA: TGTGCCAGCAGCCAAGGGGAGGGATATGGCTACACCTTC.

This clonotype came up many times. V and J are TRBV28 and TRBJ1-2; the D is unclear. The V and J ends lost 2 bases and 6 bases respectively, with 4 bases between them. From germline, CDR1 is MDHEN and CDR2 SYDVKM. The CDR3 has 11 amino acids. The CDR3 DNA is TGTGCCAGCAGTTTACGGGATGGCTACACCTTC. Protein product: CASSLRDGYTF.

The chain links TRBV5-1 to TRBJ2-3; a possible D gene is TRBD2 (5 bases). V lost 5 bases, J lost 0 bases, and 13 bases lay in between. Per germline, CDR1 SGHRS and CDR2 YFSETQ. CDR3 length equals 15 residues. The CDR3 loop is CASREDGSSTDTQYF. As DNA, the CDR3 is TGCGCCAGCAGGGAGGACGGTTCTAGCACAGATACGCAGTATTTT.

Comment on this clonotype: One end of the junction does not line up with germline, which may come from a read error. V is TRBV7-2 and J is TRBJ2-5, with D maybe TRBD1 (6 bases). The J call may be mistaken, given a closer DNA end match to TRBJ2-7. Looked up from germline, CDR1 is SGHTA and CDR2 is FQGNSA. The CDR3 is 15 residues long. The CDR3 loop reads CASGLGGSSAYEQYF. The DNA of the CDR3 is TGTGCCAGCGGCTTAGGGGGTAGCAGCGCCTACGAGCAGTACTTC.

The chain employs TRBV5-1 and TRBJ2-7; 8 nucleotides match TRBD2. V dropped 2 bases and J dropped 4; count of bases not matched to a gene: 8. The CDR3 contains 15 residues. Germline CDR1 is SGHRS and CDR2 is YFSETQ. The CDR3 nucleotides are TGCGCCAGCAGCTTTAGTAGCGGGGCGATATACGAGCAGTACGTC. This translates into CASSFSSGAIYEQYV.

Of note for this clonotype: A much larger clonotype is one base distant, so this may be a read error. This chain connects TRBV20-1 to TRBJ2-7; D not resolved. The CDR3 contains 15 residues. The V and J ends lost 0 bases and 3 bases respectively, with 15 bases between them. Germline CDR1 DFQATT, CDR2 SNEGSKA (reference sequence). Here the CDR3 reads CSARDLVQPFYEQYF. The CDR3 DNA sequence: TGCAGTGCTAGAGATCTAGTGCAGCCTTTCTACGAGCAGTACTTC.

The chain couples TRBV6-2 or TRBV6-3 to TRBJ1-5, with D maybe TRBD1 (5 bases). Deletions cut 0 bases from V and 3 bases from J, with 12 bases between. Germline assignment: CDR1 MNHEY and CDR2 SVGEGT. The CDR3 has 16 amino acids. This CDR3 reads CASSYSYWGDNQPQHF. In DNA, the CDR3 is TGTGCCAGCAGTTACTCATATTGGGGGGACAATCAGCCCCAGCATTTT.